The rows below give T cell receptor beta chains drawn from one sample of a study of T cells after yellow fever vaccination. MiXCR, applied by TCRdb to the 5' RACE reads, yields one record per CDR3 protein. The repertoire holds about 340,000 distinct CDR3 sequences, with roughly 4.3% as singletons. This sample comprised PBMCs, obtained 5 days after the yellow fever booster vaccination. All receptors come from a young man who received the YFV17D yellow fever vaccine. Each CDR3 is given with its conserved first and last residue. A D gene is named only where the DNA matches it firmly. Rows give clone size only sometimes, using once, few, many, or a class for an expanded clone.

TRBV7-9	TRBJ1-1	.	few	CASSPEPSNTEAFF	TGTGCCAGCAGCCCAGAGCCCTCGAACACTGAAGCTTTCTTT
TRBV6-2/TRBV6-3	TRBJ1-5	.	few	CASKTTQGQPQHF	TGTGCCAGCAAAACTACCCAGGGGCAGCCCCAGCATTTT
TRBV6-5	TRBJ1-2	TRBD1	.	CASTHGTGGLYGYTF	TGTGCCAGCACCCATGGCACAGGGGGTCTCTATGGCTACACCTTC
TRBV29-1	TRBJ2-7	TRBD1	many	CSVDDRGDEQYF	TGCAGCGTTGACGACAGGGGCGACGAGCAGTACTTC
TRBV6-1	TRBJ2-1	TRBD1	many	CASTRRPGQGSREQFF	TGTGCCAGCACCCGACGGCCGGGACAGGGCTCTCGGGAGCAGTTCTTC
TRBV7-9	TRBJ2-1	.	.	CASSARRGPPPEQFF	TGTGCCAGCAGCGCGCGTAGGGGACCACCTCCTGAGCAGTTCTTC
TRBV5-4	TRBJ2-2	.	.	CASSLWGTGELFF	TGTGCCAGCAGCTTGTGGGGAACCGGGGAGCTGTTTTTT
TRBV4-3	TRBJ2-5	.	.	CASSQDQVGGGLQETQYF	TGCGCCAGCAGCCAAGATCAGGTCGGGGGCGGGTTACAAGAGACCCAGTACTTC
TRBV7-9	TRBJ2-4	TRBD1	many	CASSIGQGVGGNIQYF	TGTGCCAGCAGCATCGGACAGGGGGTCGGCGGGAACATTCAGTACTTC
TRBV2	TRBJ2-1	.	.	CASSERGRLKQFF	TGTGCCAGCAGTGAAAGGGGACGCCTGAAGCAGTTCTTC
TRBV6-1	TRBJ2-5	.	many	CASSFSWAQYF	TGTGCCAGCAGTTTCTCCTGGGCCCAGTACTTC
TRBV4-1	TRBJ2-1	.	few	CASFGEMGNEQFF	TGCGCCAGCTTTGGGGAAATGGGGAATGAGCAGTTCTTC
TRBV12-3/TRBV12-4	TRBJ2-4	.	few	CASSPAQNIQYF	TGTGCCAGCAGCCCTGCCCAAAACATTCAGTACTTC
TRBV10-1	TRBJ2-7	.	many	CASLSRTDRGYEQYF	TGCGCCAGCTTATCGCGGACAGATCGGGGGTACGAGCAGTACTTC
TRBV6-6	TRBJ1-1	.	many	CAVFRGMNTEAFF	TGTGCCGTGTTCAGGGGCATGAACACTGAAGCTTTCTTT
TRBV18	TRBJ1-2	.	.	CASSPRGSGGYTF	TGTGCCAGCTCACCCAGGGGAAGTGGAGGCTACACCTTC
TRBV6-5	TRBJ2-6	.	many	CASRQNSGANVLTF	TGTGCCAGCAGACAGAACTCTGGGGCCAACGTCCTGACTTTC
TRBV5-1	TRBJ1-6	.	many	CASSRAVEVSYNSPLHF	TGCGCCAGCAGTAGGGCAGTGGAAGTCTCCTATAATTCACCCCTCCACTTT
TRBV7-2	TRBJ2-3	.	.	CASSLVSGTDTQYF	TGTGCCAGCAGCTTAGTATCCGGCACAGATACGCAGTATTTT
TRBV20-1	TRBJ2-1	.	.	CSAPPRTGRNEQFF	TGCAGTGCCCCCCCCAGGACGGGACGCAATGAGCAGTTCTTC
TRBV20-1	TRBJ2-1	.	few	CSARLPGRSVNEQFF	TGCAGTGCTAGATTGCCGGGGCGGTCGGTGAATGAGCAGTTCTTC
TRBV12-3/TRBV12-4	TRBJ2-1	TRBD2	few	CASSLGAGGMDEQFF	TGTGCCAGCAGTTTAGGAGCGGGGGGCATGGATGAGCAGTTCTTC
TRBV15	TRBJ1-5	.	.	CATSPYNQPQHF	TGTGCCACCAGCCCCTATAATCAGCCCCAGCATTTT
TRBV4-1	TRBJ2-3	TRBD1	.	CASSLRQGVTDTQYF	TGCGCCAGCAGTCTCCGACAGGGGGTGACAGATACGCAGTATTTT
TRBV4-1	TRBJ2-2	.	many	CASSARLSSGTGELFF	TGCGCCAGCAGCGCCAGACTAAGCTCGGGCACCGGGGAGCTGTTTTTT
TRBV5-5	TRBJ1-5	.	few	CASSFGRGSNQPQHF	TGTGCCAGCAGCTTCGGGAGGGGCAGCAATCAGCCCCAGCATTTT
TRBV7-9	TRBJ1-1	.	many	CASSLWGMNTEAFF	TGTGCCAGCAGCTTATGGGGGATGAACACTGAAGCTTTCTTT
TRBV7-6	TRBJ2-3	.	few	CASSLAGGPLYF	TGTGCCAGCAGCTTAGCGGGGGGGCCCCTGTATTTT
TRBV10-3	TRBJ2-5	.	few	CAISGPRETQYF	TGTGCCATCAGTGGACCCCGGGAGACCCAGTACTTC
TRBV6-2/TRBV6-3	TRBJ2-5	.	.	CASSYSIGLEETQYF	TGTGCCAGCAGTTACTCGATAGGGCTAGAAGAGACCCAGTACTTC
TRBV7-9	TRBJ2-5	.	few	CASSLAEFGMETQYF	TGTGCCAGCAGCTTAGCGGAATTCGGGATGGAGACCCAGTACTTC
TRBV4-1	TRBJ1-1	TRBD1	many	CASSGGSMNTEAFF	TGCGCCAGCTCAGGGGGCAGCATGAACACTGAAGCTTTCTTT
TRBV19	TRBJ2-1	TRBD1	many	CASSIGTGNEQFF	TGTGCCAGTAGTATAGGGACAGGCAATGAGCAGTTCTTC
TRBV7-9	TRBJ1-1	.	many	CASSFLLNTEAFF	TGTGCCAGCAGCTTTCTTTTGAACACTGAAGCTTTCTTT
TRBV6-2/TRBV6-3	TRBJ1-3	.	few	CASRTRLSGNTIYF	TGTGCCAGCAGAACAAGGCTCTCTGGAAACACCATATATTTT
TRBV5-1	TRBJ2-2	.	many	CASSFGSTGELFF	TGCGCCAGCAGCTTCGGGAGTACCGGGGAGCTGTTTTTT
TRBV3-1	TRBJ2-3	TRBD2	many	CASRGTTGTSDTDTQYF	TGTGCCAGCAGGGGCACAACCGGGACTAGCGACACAGATACGCAGTATTTT
TRBV7-2	TRBJ1-5	.	.	CASSMTGNLGQPQHF	TGTGCCAGCAGCATGACAGGAAACCTTGGTCAGCCCCAGCATTTT
TRBV24-1	TRBJ2-3	TRBD1	.	CATRAGGQGLPTDTQYF	TGTGCCACCAGGGCTGGAGGACAGGGTCTACCGACAGATACGCAGTATTTT
TRBV20-1	TRBJ1-5	.	few	CSAREQGNQPQHF	TGCAGTGCTAGAGAGCAGGGCAATCAGCCCCAGCATTTT
TRBV20-1	TRBJ1-6	.	few	CSALRGGAGSPLHF	TGCAGTGCTCTCCGGGGGGGCGCAGGGTCACCCCTCCACTTT
TRBV7-2	TRBJ2-5	.	few	CASSPGVIRAAQYF	TGTGCCAGCAGCCCAGGGGTCATCAGAGCGGCCCAGTACTTC
TRBV10-3	TRBJ2-1	TRBD1	many	CAIRGDSYNEQFF	TGTGCCATCAGGGGGGACAGTTACAATGAGCAGTTCTTC
TRBV3-1	TRBJ2-5	TRBD2	.	CASSPGLAGNSRETQYF	TGTGCCAGCAGCCCAGGACTAGCGGGAAACTCTCGGGAGACCCAGTACTTC
TRBV5-4	TRBJ1-1	.	.	CASSFIQDTEAFF	TGTGCCAGCAGCTTTATCCAAGACACTGAAGCTTTCTTT
TRBV6-2/TRBV6-3	TRBJ1-1	TRBD1	few	CASSRHRGPAEAFF	TGTGCCAGCAGTCGGCACAGGGGGCCCGCTGAAGCTTTCTTT
TRBV20-1	TRBJ2-3	TRBD2	.	CSASGTSGGDTQYF	TGCAGTGCTAGTGGGACTAGCGGGGGTGATACGCAGTATTTT
TRBV9	TRBJ1-3	.	many	CASSVVGSGNTIYF	TGTGCCAGCAGCGTAGTAGGTTCCGGAAACACCATATATTTT
TRBV9	TRBJ2-3	.	many	CASSVGTTSTDTQYF	TGTGCCAGCAGCGTTGGGACGACTAGCACAGATACGCAGTATTTT
TRBV5-1	TRBJ2-5	.	.	CASSLGLGGETKYF	TGCGCCAGCAGCTTGGGTCTGGGCGGCGAGACCAAGTACTTC
TRBV12-3/TRBV12-4	TRBJ1-2	.	.	CASSLVVGYGYTF	TGTGCCAGCAGTTTAGTGGTCGGGTATGGCTACACCTTC
TRBV29-1	TRBJ2-1	.	.	CSVAGSLGHEQFF	TGCAGCGTTGCGGGCTCCCTGGGTCATGAGCAGTTCTTC
TRBV6-5	TRBJ1-4	.	.	CASSDRATTNEKLFF	TGTGCCAGCAGTGACAGAGCAACAACTAATGAAAAACTGTTTTTT
TRBV4-1	TRBJ2-5	TRBD2	few	CASSQSGGAVETQYF	TGCGCCAGCAGCCAAAGCGGGGGGGCCGTGGAGACCCAGTACTTC
TRBV6-5	TRBJ2-7	TRBD1	many	CASSSEGTGGEYYEQYF	TGTGCCAGCAGTTCCGAAGGGACAGGGGGGGAATACTACGAGCAGTACTTC
TRBV11-2	TRBJ2-3	TRBD2	few	CASSHLTSGGPTDTQYF	TGTGCCAGCAGCCACCTGACTAGCGGGGGACCCACAGATACGCAGTATTTT
TRBV20-1	TRBJ1-1	.	many	CSARVLGENTEAFF	TGCAGTGCTAGAGTTTTAGGGGAGAACACTGAAGCTTTCTTT
TRBV7-9	TRBJ1-1	.	.	CATSEAFF	TGTGCCACATCAGAAGCTTTCTTT
TRBV7-2	TRBJ2-5	.	many	CASSLRLTQETQYF	TGTGCCAGCAGCTTGCGGCTCACCCAAGAGACCCAGTACTTC
TRBV15	TRBJ1-6	TRBD1	.	CATSTGMYNSPLHF	TGTGCCACCTCGACAGGGATGTATAATTCACCCCTCCACTTT